These 25 T cell receptor beta chains share one sample of origin, sequenced in a study of blood T cells in healthy people across ages (dated by TCRdb to between 2015 and 2016). The library was produced with 5' RACE. The instrument was an Illumina HiSeq 2500. A second PCR of about 7 to 12 cycles was run with a J-beta primer mix and a sample-barcoded 5' primer. TCRdb trimmed public reads at Q25 via fastp, called clones via MiXCR and kept in-frame beta chains. Every CDR3 protein is listed once, alongside the most common genes and DNA of its rows. This sample has 1.5 million to 2 million distinct CDR3 sequences in its table, and approximately 28% of those were observed once. 7.7% of the sample rests with the top ten. The sample comprised blood. The origin of the receptors is a woman under 40 in good health.

This clonotype was seen only once. The CDR3 sequence is CASSPGTSIETQYF. The CDR3 region has the DNA TGTGCCAGCAGCCCCGGGACTAGCATAGAGACCCAGTACTTC. The chain couples TRBV5-6 to TRBJ2-4, with 9 bases aligning to TRBD2. The J call could be wrong; TRBJ2-5 is a better fit for the DNA end. This CDR3 has 14 residues. In germline, CDR1 is SGHDT, CDR2 YYEEEE.

Concerning this clonotype itself: Just one base apart from a much larger clone, this may be a read error. CDR3 DNA sequence: TGTGCCATCAGTGCTCTGGGGAACTCCTACAATGAGCAGTACTTC. Encoded protein: CAISALGNSYNEQYF. The rearrangement joins TRBV10-3 to TRBJ2-1; no reliable D call. The J call is doubtful: the DNA matches TRBJ2-7 better. The CDR3 is 15 residues long. Germline V gene data show CDR1 as ENHRY and CDR2 as SYGVKD.

V is TRBV2 and J is TRBJ2-2, with a weak D call TRBD1 (6 bases). In germline, CDR1 is SNHLY, CDR2 FYNNEI. The V end lost 6 bases, the J end lost 7 bases, and 21 bases lay between the germline ends. There are 16 residues in the CDR3. CDR3 sequence (DNA): TGTGCCAGCAGGAGTAGCTTGGGGGCCGGTATCGGGGAGCTGTTTTTT. Translated, it gives CASRSSLGAGIGELFF.

In this sample, this clonotype turned up a few times. The V gene is TRBV18, the J gene TRBJ1-5; D might be TRBD1 (6 bases). Germline V gene lookup returns CDR1 KGHSH and CDR2 LQKENI. The CDR3 is made up of 15 amino acids. The V gene lost 2 bases and the J gene lost 7 bases, with 15 bases spanning the gap. CDR3 protein: CASSPRQGQAQPQHF. The CDR3 DNA is TGTGCCAGCTCACCAAGGCAGGGGCAGGCCCAGCCCCAGCATTTT.

The V call is TRBV5-1, the J call TRBJ2-7; no firm D call. The ends were cut back, 0 bases at V and 0 bases at J, with 10 bases in the middle. The CDR3 has 15 residues. The germline CDR1 and CDR2 sequences are SGHRS and YFSETQ. The CDR3 reads CASSLATDFSYEQYF. CDR3 nucleotide sequence: TGCGCCAGCAGCTTGGCCACCGACTTCTCCTACGAGCAGTACTTC.

The chain is built from TRBV7-9 and TRBJ1-2; D is uncertain. In germline, CDR1 is SEHNR, CDR2 FQNEAQ (reference sequence). The CDR3 covers 11 residues. V was trimmed by 7 bases and J by 10 bases, leaving 13 bases between them. CDR3 in DNA: TGTGCCAGCACCTTCTTGGTGGACTACACCTTC. Translating it yields CASTFLVDYTF.

The gene calls are TRBV2 and TRBJ1-5; D remains unclear. Germline CDR1 is SNHLY and CDR2 is FYNNEI. V lost 8 bases and J lost 7, with 12 bases in between. The CDR3 is 12 amino acids. CDR3 in DNA: TGTGCCAGCCGCCGCGTGGGCCAGCCCCAGCATTTT. Encoded protein: CASRRVGQPQHF.

This clonotype came up a few times. The genes are TRBV30 and TRBJ2-3, with 9 bases that match TRBD2. Germline V gives CDR1 GTSNPN, CDR2 SVGIG (reference sequence). V was pared by 3 bases and J by 7 bases, with 11 bases of the junction left unmatched. CDR3 size: 15 residues. CDR3 in amino acids: CAWRWASGERNTQYF. The CDR3 DNA sequence: TGTGCCTGGAGGTGGGCTAGCGGGGAACGGAATACGCAGTATTTT.

The V and J genes are TRBV5-1 and TRBJ1-4, with D perhaps TRBD1 (5 bases). From germline, CDR1 is SGHRS and CDR2 YFSETQ. Trimming cost V 6 bases and J 4 bases, with 10 bases left between them. This CDR3 comprises 13 residues. CDR3 protein: CASTSGSNEKLFF. The CDR3 DNA sequence: TGCGCCAGCACATCAGGGAGTAATGAAAAACTGTTTTTT.

The rearrangement joins TRBV15 to TRBJ2-7; 8 bases match TRBD2. The CDR3 sequence is 15 residues long. Germline values: CDR1 LNHNV, CDR2 YYDKDF (reference sequence). V lost 5 bases to trimming and J lost 7 bases; unmatched junction nucleotides: 13. The CDR3 DNA follows: TGTGCCACCAGCCGTAGCGGGACCCCCTACAATGAGCAGTACTTC. Translated: CATSRSGTPYNEQYF.

The V gene is TRBV20-1, the J gene TRBJ1-2, with 7 bases identical to TRBD1. V was clipped by 0 bases and J by 4 bases; unmatched bases: 8. The CDR3 loop spans 15 amino acids. Germline loops: CDR1 DFQATT, CDR2 SNEGSKA (reference sequence). Written as DNA, the CDR3 is TGCAGTGCTAGAGATGCGGGGGCAGGGGGCTATGGCTACACCTTC. Protein: CSARDAGAGGYGYTF.

Note on this clonotype: One end of the junction does not line up with germline, which may come from a read error. The chain couples TRBV12-3 or TRBV12-4 to TRBJ2-1, with D maybe TRBD2 (6 bases). There are 16 residues in the CDR3. The DNA of the CDR3 is TGTGCCTGCAGTTTTGGACTACGGGGCTCCTACAATGAGCAGTTCTTC. This encodes CACSFGLRGSYNEQFF.

The chain employs TRBV6-5 and TRBJ2-3; TRBD1 aligns across 9 bases. V trimming: 6 bases; J trimming: 5 bases; junction bases outside the gene matches: 9. Germline assignment: CDR1 MNHEY and CDR2 SVGAGI. The CDR3 is 15 amino acids. CDR3 DNA: TGTGCCAGCAGGGGGACAGGGAGATCGGTAGATACGCAGTATTTT. Its protein product is CASRGTGRSVDTQYF.

V and J are TRBV12-3 or TRBV12-4 and TRBJ2-1; TRBD1 might be the D (5 bases). The CDR3 runs to 13 residues. V lost 6 bases and J 8 bases, leaving 14 bases between the germline ends. The CDR3 coding sequence is TGTGCCAGCAGCCCCAGGGCTCGGTATGAGCAGTTCTTC. This gives the protein CASSPRARYEQFF.

This clonotype was detected a few times. V gene TRBV20-1 combines with J gene TRBJ2-3, with 14 bases fitting TRBD2. This CDR3 contains 15 residues. V shed 3 bases, J shed 5 bases, and the junction held 4 bases outside the gene matches. From germline, CDR1 is DFQATT and CDR2 SNEGSKA (reference sequence). This chain's CDR3 is CSARGGLAGVDTQYF. The CDR3 DNA reads as TGCAGTGCTAGGGGGGGACTAGCGGGAGTAGATACGCAGTATTTT.

There are a few counts of this clonotype. J is TRBJ2-1 and V is TRBV2, with unresolved D. This CDR3 contains 13 residues. Germline CDR1 and CDR2: SNHLY and FYNNEI. V was shortened by 6 bases and J by 10 bases, with 16 bases between the two germline ends. In DNA form, the CDR3 reads TGTGCCAGCAGCGGTCTAGAGACGGAAGAGCAGTTCTTC. Amino acid sequence: CASSGLETEEQFF.

The rearrangement uses TRBV6-5 and TRBJ2-2; the D is unclear. The CDR3 is 14 amino acids. Trimming removed 9 bases from V and 0 bases from J, with 11 bases in between. Per germline, CDR1 MNHEY and CDR2 SVGAGI. CDR3 loop: CASTSPSNTGELFF. The DNA for the CDR3 is TGTGCCAGTACCAGTCCTTCGAACACCGGGGAGCTGTTTTTT.

This clonotype was picked up many times. The chain carries TRBV29-1 and TRBJ2-1; 10 bases are shared with TRBD2. CDR1 and CDR2 from the germline V gene are SQVTM and ANQGSEA. This CDR3 region has 12 residues. V gave up 5 bases and J gave up 7 bases; unmatched junction bases: 2. The CDR3, as DNA: TGCAGCGTTCTAGCGGGAGTGAATGAGCAGTTCTTC. Protein sequence: CSVLAGVNEQFF.

This chain joins TRBV14 and TRBJ1-1; D unclear. V dropped 1 base and J dropped 6 bases, with 12 bases sitting between them. This CDR3 is built from 14 residues. The germline gives CDR1 SGHDN, CDR2 FVKESK. CDR3 DNA sequence: TGTGCCAGCAGCCAAGCCTGGGCAGGTGCTGAAGCTTTCTTT. Encoded protein: CASSQAWAGAEAFF.

This clonotype showed up just once. The chain links TRBV7-2 to TRBJ2-1, with TRBD1 matching over 7 bases. The CDR3 consists of 15 residues. Germline loops: CDR1 SGHTA, CDR2 FQGNSA. Trimming took 4 bases from V and 3 from J; bases not matched to a gene: 6. CDR3 region: CASSSGTALYNEQFF. The DNA for the CDR3 is TGTGCCAGCAGCTCCGGGACAGCCCTCTACAATGAGCAGTTCTTC.

There are a few counts of this clonotype. The rearrangement uses TRBV20-1 and TRBJ1-4; D perhaps matches TRBD1 (5 bases). The length of the CDR3 is 16 residues. Germline CDR1 and CDR2: DFQATT and SNEGSKA (reference sequence). V was shortened by 5 bases and J by 0 bases, with 16 bases between the two germline ends. For the CDR3, the DNA is TGCAGTGCTCCCCGGGACGGACCTGCAACTAATGAAAAACTGTTTTTT. Encoded protein: CSAPRDGPATNEKLFF.

This clonotype occurred many times. The chain joins TRBV29-1 to TRBJ2-7, with 7 bases identical to TRBD1. The V gene's germline CDR1 is SQVTM and CDR2 ANQGSEA. The CDR3 covers 15 residues. V lost 7 bases to trimming and J lost 4 bases; unmatched junction nucleotides: 16. Written as DNA, the CDR3 is TGCAGCGACGACCCGGGACAGAGGGTATCTTACGAGCAGTACTTC. This translates into CSDDPGQRVSYEQYF.

The chain couples TRBV2 to TRBJ1-5; D may be TRBD1 (5 bases). V lost 8 bases and J 3 bases, leaving 11 bases between the germline ends. The CDR3 runs 13 residues. CDR1 SNHLY and CDR2 FYNNEI come from the germline V gene. The CDR3 region has the DNA TGTGCCAGCGGGGGGGACCTCAATCAGCCCCAGCATTTT. Translating it yields CASGGDLNQPQHF.

This clonotype has just a few counts. The CDR3 loop is CASTPDDRYNSPLHF. The CDR3 nucleotides are TGTGCCAGCACCCCGGATGACAGATATAATTCACCCCTCCACTTT. This rearrangement joins TRBV7-9 to TRBJ1-6; tentative D call: TRBD1 (5 bases). Trimming cost V 7 bases and J 4 bases, with 14 bases left between them. CDR1 and CDR2 (germline): SEHNR, FQNEAQ (reference sequence). The CDR3 is made up of 15 amino acids.

This clonotype was detected only once. A read error may be the cause here, since a much bigger clone is one base away. The chain joins TRBV20-1 to TRBJ2-1; the match to TRBD2 covers 10 bases. The CDR3 is made up of 15 amino acids. Germline V gene sequence: CDR1 DFQATT, CDR2 SNEGSKA (reference sequence). V shed 0 bases and J 10 bases; nucleotides not matched to a gene: 9. CDR3 region: CSARDSSGGTYEQFF. DNA of the CDR3: TGCAGTGCTAGAGACTCTAGCGGGGGCACCTACGAGCAGTTCTTC.